A single sample gave rise to the 25 T cell receptor beta chains below, sequenced in a study of blood T cell repertoires in COVID-19. Assay used: immunoSEQ multiplex PCR; TCRdb lists only in-frame clones, some missing. The sample lists some 330,000 clones, roughly 91% seen once, with about 2% in the top ten. Input material: peripheral blood. All receptors derive from a woman younger than 45 with COVID-19, enrolled during active disease.

The rearrangement uses TRBV9 and TRBJ2-3; 9 bases match TRBD2. The CDR3 loop spans 15 amino acids. V dropped 0 bases and J dropped 7; count of bases not matched to a gene: 6. Germline V gene lookup returns CDR1 SGDLS and CDR2 YYNGEE. CDR3 protein: CASSVGGGAGNTQYF. The CDR3 DNA reads TGTGCCAGCAGCGTAGGCGGGGGGGCCGGGAATACGCAGTATTTT.

This clone occurred once. V is TRBV5-1 and J is TRBJ1-1; 8 nucleotides align to TRBD1. V lost 7 bases to trimming and J lost 5 bases; unmatched junction nucleotides: 7. This CDR3 spans 13 amino acids. Germline CDR1 reads SGHRS; CDR2 reads YFSETQ. The CDR3 DNA sequence: TGCGCCAGCGGAGAACAGGGGGGGACTGAAGCTTTCTTT. Translation gives CASGEQGGTEAFF.

This clone has only one observation. The rearrangement uses TRBV7-9 and TRBJ1-1, with 9 bases fitting TRBD1. Germline loops: CDR1 SEHNR, CDR2 FQNEAQ (reference sequence). CDR3 size: 13 residues. V was clipped by 4 bases and J by 5 bases; unmatched bases: 2. CDR3 in amino acids: CASSWDRATEAFF. The DNA for the CDR3 is TGTGCCAGCAGCTGGGACAGGGCAACTGAAGCTTTCTTT.

This rearrangement joins TRBV18 to TRBJ2-7; D may be TRBD2 (6 bases). Deletions cut 3 bases from V and 7 bases from J, with 7 bases between. Per germline, CDR1 KGHSH and CDR2 LQKENI. CDR3 length equals 11 residues. The CDR3 DNA sequence: TGTGCCAGCTCACCGGGGGGTGAGCAGTACTTC. Its protein product is CASSPGGEQYF.

This clone was seen a handful of times. The chain has TRBV10-3 and TRBJ1-6, with TRBD1 as a possible D gene (5 bases). Germline V CDR1 and CDR2: ENHRY, SYGVKD. The CDR3 consists of 15 residues. Trimming stripped 4 bases from V and 9 bases from J, with 16 bases between. The CDR3 DNA reads TGTGCCATCAGTGTGGGGGGACGGGGGAGTTCACCCCTCCACTTT. Translating it yields CAISVGGRGSSPLHF.

This clone was observed at least ten times. The J gene is TRBJ1-1, the V gene TRBV15; D possibly corresponds to TRBD1 (6 bases). The CDR3 loop spans 14 amino acids. Between the trimmed V and J ends, which lost 1 base and 6 bases, there was a span of 12 bases. The germline gives CDR1 LNHNV, CDR2 YYDKDF (reference sequence). The CDR3 loop reads CATSRGTEAAEAFF. CDR3 DNA sequence: TGTGCCACCAGCAGAGGGACAGAGGCCGCTGAAGCTTTCTTT.

The chain uses TRBV6-5 and TRBJ1-4, with D perhaps TRBD1 (5 bases). Trimming shortened V by 4 bases and J by 7 bases, and 10 bases separated the two germline ends. Germline V gene data show CDR1 as MNHEY and CDR2 as SVGAGI. The CDR3 totals 13 residues. The CDR3 protein is CASSSSGGEKLFF. CDR3 nucleotide sequence: TGTGCCAGCAGTTCATCGGGGGGTGAAAAACTGTTTTTT.

In its sample, this clone was seen once. The chain has TRBV2 and TRBJ1-6; D perhaps matches TRBD1 (6 bases). The germline V and J ends were trimmed by 3 bases and 9 bases, with 12 bases remaining between them. The length of the CDR3 is 14 residues. Germline V gene sequence: CDR1 SNHLY, CDR2 FYNNEI. The CDR3 sequence is CASSESRGSSPLHF. The CDR3 DNA sequence: TGTGCCAGCAGTGAGTCCAGGGGAAGTTCACCCCTCCACTTT.

V gene TRBV2 combines with J gene TRBJ1-2, with a tentative D call TRBD1 (6 bases). This CDR3 comprises 13 residues. Germline V gene sequence: CDR1 SNHLY, CDR2 FYNNEI. Trimming left V 7 bases short and J 8 bases short, with 17 bases between. CDR3 coding DNA: TGTGCCAGCAAGCGGACAGACATGGAAGGCTACACCTTC. It codes for CASKRTDMEGYTF.

The chain recombines TRBV4-1 with TRBJ2-7, with TRBD2 identical over 9 bases. CDR3 length equals 17 residues. Trimming took 1 base from V and 0 from J; bases not matched to a gene: 7. The germline gives CDR1 MGHRA, CDR2 YSYEKL. CDR3 sequence (DNA): TGCGCCAGCAGCCAAGTAGGAGCGGGGGGTCTCTCCTACGAGCAGTACGTC. Translating it yields CASSQVGAGGLSYEQYV.

The V and J genes are TRBV24-1 and TRBJ1-2, with 8 nucleotides matching TRBD1. The CDR3 has 15 residues. Germline trimming cut 4 bases from V and 7 bases from J; bases unmatched to any gene: 10. CDR1 is KGHDR and CDR2 is SFDVKD in the germline V gene. The CDR3 here is CATSDQDRAVGGYTF. CDR3 in DNA: TGTGCCACCAGTGACCAGGACAGGGCGGTAGGTGGCTACACCTTC.

On this clone itself: This sample includes further DNA sequences coding for the same CDR3. The chain has TRBV11-2 and TRBJ1-3; the D is unclear. Trimming left V 1 base short and J 4 bases short, with 2 bases between. This CDR3 contains 12 residues. CDR1 is SGHAT and CDR2 is FQNNGV in the germline V gene. The CDR3 is CASSLAGNTIYF. As DNA, the CDR3 is TGTGCCAGCAGCTTAGCAGGAAACACCATATATTTT.

The chain employs TRBV3-1 (or the pseudogene TRBV3-2) and TRBJ1-3; a weak D match, TRBD1 (5 bases). V lost 6 bases, J lost 5 bases, and 14 bases lay in between. Germline CDR1 is LGHDT and CDR2 is YNNKEL (reference sequence). The CDR3 is made up of 14 amino acids. The CDR3 loop is CASSPRQRRNTIYF. The CDR3 nucleotides are TGTGCCAGCAGTCCACGACAGAGAAGAAACACCATATATTTT.

In this sample, this clone turned up a few times. The chain carries TRBV5-1 and TRBJ1-6; 7 nucleotides agree with TRBD1. This CDR3 spans 17 amino acids. Germline V gene data show CDR1 as SGHRS and CDR2 as YFSETQ. J gave up 7 bases and V 2 bases, and 12 bases lay outside the gene matches. The CDR3 is CASSFGIGGTGNSPLHF. CDR3 nucleotide sequence: TGCGCCAGCAGCTTTGGTATAGGGGGCACAGGGAATTCACCCCTCCACTTT.

As concerns this clone: Other nucleotide sequences from this sample produce the same CDR3. The chain joins TRBV6-5 to TRBJ1-2; possible D gene TRBD1, 5 bases. CDR3 length: 13 amino acids. Germline-derived CDR1 and CDR2 are MNHEY and SVGAGI. V lost 0 bases and J lost 5, with 7 bases in between. The CDR3 DNA reads as TGTGCCAGCAGTTACTCGCGGGGGTATGGCTACACCTTC. It translates to CASSYSRGYGYTF.

V and J are TRBV3-1 (or the pseudogene TRBV3-2) and TRBJ1-1; 9 nucleotides match TRBD1. The CDR3 is 15 residues long. V was pared by 3 bases and J by 0 bases, with 2 bases of the junction left unmatched. Looked up from germline, CDR1 is LGHDT and CDR2 is YNNKEL (reference sequence). The CDR3 spells CASSQRQGVNTEAFF. CDR3 in DNA: TGTGCCAGCAGCCAGAGACAGGGGGTGAACACTGAAGCTTTCTTT.

This rearrangement joins TRBV28 to TRBJ1-2, with unresolved D. The V end was cut by 10 bases, the J end by 7 bases, with 19 bases between. Germline CDR1 reads MDHEN; CDR2 reads SYDVKM. This CDR3 has 13 residues. CDR3 residues: CATRFPLGAGYTF. The CDR3 nucleotides are TGTGCCACCCGGTTTCCTCTAGGTGCTGGCTACACCTTC.

This clone was observed a single time. The V call is TRBV10-3, the J call TRBJ1-6; 9 bases are shared with TRBD1. Per germline, CDR1 ENHRY and CDR2 SYGVKD. V dropped 4 bases and J dropped 1; count of bases not matched to a gene: 2. CDR3 size: 16 residues. CDR3 residues: CAISATGGSYNSPLHF. The CDR3 bases are TGTGCCATCAGTGCGACAGGGGGGTCCTATAATTCACCCCTCCACTTT.

This clone has only one observation. The rearrangement uses TRBV12-3 or TRBV12-4 and TRBJ1-1, with unresolved D. V was clipped by 3 bases and J by 8 bases, with 13 bases between them. The CDR3 runs to 13 residues. The CDR3 region is CASSLLWPPEAFF. For the CDR3, the DNA is TGTGCCAGCAGTTTGTTGTGGCCGCCGGAAGCTTTCTTT.

The chain combines TRBV11-2 with TRBJ1-1; D is perhaps TRBD1 (6 bases). The germline gives CDR1 SGHAT, CDR2 FQNNGV. CDR3 length: 11 amino acids. Between the trimmed V and J ends, which lost 8 bases and 11 bases, there was a span of 15 bases. CDR3 sequence: CASRGGGVAFF. CDR3 DNA sequence: TGTGCCAGCCGCGGTGGGGGCGTCGCTTTCTTT.

This rearrangement joins TRBV3-1 (or the pseudogene TRBV3-2) to TRBJ2-2, with TRBD2 identical over 16 bases. The CDR3 runs to 19 residues. CDR1 is LGHDT and CDR2 is YNNKEL in the germline V gene (reference sequence). J gave up 0 bases and V 7 bases, and 8 bases lay outside the gene matches. CDR3 sequence reads: CASTPGGLAGGTNTGELFF. CDR3 DNA: TGTGCCAGCACCCCTGGGGGACTAGCGGGGGGGACGAACACCGGGGAGCTGTTTTTT.

This chain links TRBV29-1 with TRBJ1-2, with D uncertain. The CDR3 totals 13 residues. V was clipped by 3 bases and J by 1 base, with 9 bases between them. In germline, CDR1 is SQVTM, CDR2 ANQGSEA. The CDR3 protein is CSVDRQVNYGYTF. Written as DNA, the CDR3 is TGCAGCGTTGATCGCCAGGTTAACTATGGCTACACCTTC.

As concerns this clone: Possible read error: a much larger clone is one base away. V and J are TRBV7-9 and TRBJ2-1, with 13 bases lining up with TRBD2. The V gene's germline CDR1 is SEHNR and CDR2 FQNEAQ (reference sequence). Trimming cost V 4 bases and J 4 bases; bases outside gene matches: 1. The CDR3 extends over 15 amino acids. CDR3 coding DNA: TGTGCCAGCAGCTGGGGACTAGCGGGGTACAATGAGCAGTTCTTC. Encoded protein: CASSWGLAGYNEQFF.

This clone was counted once. This chain connects TRBV28 to TRBJ1-1, with 7 nucleotides matching TRBD1. Germline CDR1 MDHEN, CDR2 SYDVKM. Trimming at V came to 6 bases and at J to 3 bases, leaving 7 bases not matched to a gene. The CDR3 spans 14 residues. CDR3 in amino acids: CASRPGQRYTEAFF. Written as DNA, the CDR3 is TGTGCCAGCAGACCGGGACAGCGATACACTGAAGCTTTCTTT.

The chain recombines TRBV11-1 with TRBJ1-1, with D possibly being TRBD1 (5 bases). The germline V and J ends were trimmed by 2 bases and 0 bases, with 13 bases remaining between them. Germline V CDR1 and CDR2: SGHAT, FQDESV (reference sequence). The CDR3 has 16 amino acids. The CDR3 sequence is CASSLRGKGMNTEAFF. In DNA form, the CDR3 reads TGTGCCAGCAGCTTAAGGGGAAAGGGGATGAACACTGAAGCTTTCTTT.